This is a list of T cell receptor beta chains from one sample in a study of beta chain features in type 1 diabetes. TCRdb's table, derived via immunoSEQ multiplex PCR, lists solely in-frame clones and lacks some. The sample yields almost 350,000 clones, around 20% seen once. The specimen was naive CD4+ T cells from blood. The source of these receptors is a woman aged 18-30 years in good health. Each CDR3 is given with its conserved first and last residue. Each record gives: J gene, clone size, D gene, V gene, CDR3 DNA, CDR3 protein. D genes are given only for firm matches. Clone size, where shown, is once, few, many, or a class for clones that have expanded.

j_gene: TRBJ2-1
abundance: .
d_gene: TRBD2
v_gene: TRBV30
CDR3nt: TGTGCCTGGAGTGTACGGGGGGTCAATGAGCAGTTCTTC
CDR3aa: CAWSVRGVNEQFF

j_gene: TRBJ1-5
abundance: .
d_gene: .
v_gene: TRBV6-5
CDR3nt: TGTGCCAGCAGTTATAGACCGGGGACAACCTTACCCCAGCATTTT
CDR3aa: CASSYRPGTTLPQHF

j_gene: TRBJ1-4
abundance: few
d_gene: .
v_gene: TRBV29-1
CDR3nt: TGCAGTGCCCAGGCCGCAACTAATGAAAAACTGTTTTTT
CDR3aa: CSAQAATNEKLFF

j_gene: TRBJ1-4
abundance: .
d_gene: .
v_gene: TRBV20-1
CDR3nt: TGCAGTGCTAGCCGGGGTGAAAAACTGTTTTTT
CDR3aa: CSASRGEKLFF

j_gene: TRBJ2-5
abundance: .
d_gene: TRBD2
v_gene: TRBV7-2
CDR3nt: TGTGCCAGCAGCTTAGCGGGAACACTAGCGGGGGGGCAAGAGACCCAGTACTTC
CDR3aa: CASSLAGTLAGGQETQYF

j_gene: TRBJ1-4
abundance: few
d_gene: .
v_gene: TRBV29-1
CDR3nt: TGCAGCGTTCAACAGAACAATGAAAAACTGTTTTTT
CDR3aa: CSVQQNNEKLFF

j_gene: TRBJ1-1
abundance: few
d_gene: .
v_gene: TRBV29-1
CDR3nt: TGCAGCGGGGGGGAGGACATGAACACTGAAGCTTTCTTT
CDR3aa: CSGGEDMNTEAFF

j_gene: TRBJ1-2
abundance: .
d_gene: .
v_gene: TRBV9
CDR3nt: TGTGCCAGCAGCGTAGGGTCTCCCAGGGCCTATGGCTACACCTTC
CDR3aa: CASSVGSPRAYGYTF

j_gene: TRBJ1-2
abundance: .
d_gene: .
v_gene: TRBV11-2
CDR3nt: TGTGCCAGCAGCTTAGGGCAGTACTATGGCTACACCTTC
CDR3aa: CASSLGQYYGYTF

j_gene: TRBJ1-5
abundance: .
d_gene: .
v_gene: TRBV6-6
CDR3nt: TGTGCCAGCAGCACGTCGGGGCAGCCCCAGCATTTT
CDR3aa: CASSTSGQPQHF

j_gene: TRBJ2-5
abundance: few
d_gene: TRBD1
v_gene: TRBV5-1
CDR3nt: TGCGCCAGCAGCTCGGGACAGGAGGAAGAGACCCAGTACTTC
CDR3aa: CASSSGQEEETQYF

j_gene: TRBJ2-2
abundance: .
d_gene: .
v_gene: TRBV7-8
CDR3nt: TGTGCCAGCAGCTCACTTACAGGGAGGGCAGGGGAGCTGTTTTTT
CDR3aa: CASSSLTGRAGELFF

j_gene: TRBJ2-2
abundance: .
d_gene: .
v_gene: TRBV10-3
CDR3nt: TGTGCCATTAGGGGGGGCGACACCGGGGAGCTGTTTTTT
CDR3aa: CAIRGGDTGELFF

j_gene: TRBJ2-1
abundance: .
d_gene: TRBD2
v_gene: TRBV11-3
CDR3nt: TGTGCCAGCAGCTTAGATTGGGGACTAGCGGAGAACAATGAGCAGTTCTTC
CDR3aa: CASSLDWGLAENNEQFF

j_gene: TRBJ1-1
abundance: .
d_gene: .
v_gene: TRBV9
CDR3nt: TGTGCCAGCAGCCTCCAGGGGAACACTGAAGCTTTCTTT
CDR3aa: CASSLQGNTEAFF

j_gene: TRBJ1-5
abundance: .
d_gene: .
v_gene: TRBV19
CDR3nt: TGTGCCAGTAGTATGTCAATCGGCGGTCAGCCCCAGCATTTT
CDR3aa: CASSMSIGGQPQHF

j_gene: TRBJ2-1
abundance: .
d_gene: TRBD1
v_gene: TRBV5-1
CDR3nt: TGCGCCAGCAGTTCGGGACAGTCCTACAATGAGCAGTTCTTC
CDR3aa: CASSSGQSYNEQFF

j_gene: TRBJ2-7
abundance: few
d_gene: .
v_gene: TRBV9
CDR3nt: TGTGCCAGCAGCGTAGCGGAACAGACCTACGAGCAGTACTTC
CDR3aa: CASSVAEQTYEQYF

j_gene: TRBJ2-5
abundance: .
d_gene: .
v_gene: TRBV5-1
CDR3nt: TGCGCCAGCAGCTTGAGAGACGGAGTACAAGAGACCCAGTACTTC
CDR3aa: CASSLRDGVQETQYF

j_gene: TRBJ2-5
abundance: few
d_gene: TRBD1
v_gene: TRBV7-7
CDR3nt: TGTGCTAGCAGTACAGGGGTGTTTGGAGAGACCCAGTACTTC
CDR3aa: CASSTGVFGETQYF

j_gene: TRBJ2-5
abundance: .
d_gene: .
v_gene: TRBV7-9
CDR3nt: TGTGCCAGCAGCTTAGCGCGGAAACCCAAAGAGACCCAGTACTTC
CDR3aa: CASSLARKPKETQYF

j_gene: TRBJ1-1
abundance: .
d_gene: .
v_gene: TRBV29-1
CDR3nt: TGCGGTAGCATGAACACTGAAGCTTTCTTT
CDR3aa: CGSMNTEAFF

j_gene: TRBJ2-1
abundance: few
d_gene: TRBD2
v_gene: TRBV6-7
CDR3nt: TGTGCCAGCAGTTTACCCTCTAGCGGGGGGAACAATGAGCAGTTCTTC
CDR3aa: CASSLPSSGGNNEQFF

j_gene: TRBJ2-1
abundance: few
d_gene: TRBD2
v_gene: TRBV4-2
CDR3nt: TGTGCCAGCAGCCAAGATCTGAGCGGGAGTGGGGCGAATGAGCAGTTCTTC
CDR3aa: CASSQDLSGSGANEQFF

j_gene: TRBJ2-7
abundance: .
d_gene: TRBD1
v_gene: TRBV6-6
CDR3nt: TGTGCCAGCAGTTGGACAGGGCCCCACGAGCAGTACTTC
CDR3aa: CASSWTGPHEQYF